The TCR beta chain under discussion was sequenced for a study of T cell changes during pregnancy in multiple sclerosis. Data came from immunoSEQ multiplex PCR; TCRdb stores just in-frame clones and leaves some out. This sample has fewer than 40,000 clones, with roughly nine tenths found just once. CDR1 is LGHNA, CDR2 YNFKEQ, per germline. The CDR3 runs 17 residues. V lost 1 base to trimming and J lost 1 base, with 14 bases between them. The TCR originated in a female donor with multiple sclerosis, enrolled in a pregnancy study. Here the sequenced sample was CD4+ T cells from peripheral blood mononuclear cells, taken in the third trimester of pregnancy. The chain combines TRBV4-2 with TRBJ2-4, with D tentatively TRBD2 (6 bases). The CDR3 DNA sequence: TGTGCCAGCAGCCAAGTGGGCTCGGGAGTTGCCAAAAACATTCAGTACTTC. This sequence encodes CASSQVGSGVAKNIQYF.